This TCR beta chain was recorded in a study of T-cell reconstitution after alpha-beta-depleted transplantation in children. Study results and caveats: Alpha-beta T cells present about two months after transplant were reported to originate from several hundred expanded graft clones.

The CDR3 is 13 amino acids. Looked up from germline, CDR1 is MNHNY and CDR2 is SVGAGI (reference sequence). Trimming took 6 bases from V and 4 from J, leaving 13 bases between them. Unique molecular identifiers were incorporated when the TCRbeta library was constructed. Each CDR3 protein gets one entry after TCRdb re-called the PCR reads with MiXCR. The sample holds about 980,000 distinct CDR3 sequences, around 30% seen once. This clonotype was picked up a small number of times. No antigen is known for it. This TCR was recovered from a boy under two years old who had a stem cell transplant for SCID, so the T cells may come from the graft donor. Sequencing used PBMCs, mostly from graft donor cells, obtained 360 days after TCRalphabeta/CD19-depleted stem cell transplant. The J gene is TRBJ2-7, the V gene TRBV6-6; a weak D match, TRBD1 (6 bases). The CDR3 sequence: CASRSGHLYEQYF. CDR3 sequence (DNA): TGTGCCAGCAGATCGGGACACCTGTACGAGCAGTACTTC.